This TCR beta chain was found in a study of T cells in narcolepsy. Study results and limitations: Blood of same and different patients, but not healthy controls, reportedly held recurring autoreactive clonotypes. Some memory CD4+ repertoires had no autoreactive clone sequences.

Points on this clone: Its antigen is as yet unknown.

CDR1 and CDR2 (germline): SEHNR, FQNEAQ (reference sequence). The CDR3 sequence is 15 residues long. After removal of 3 bases from V and 2 bases from J, the junction contained 3 bases not matched to a gene. Produced via immunoSEQ multiplex PCR; TCRdb's table is partial and in-frame only. There are about 35,000 clones in the sample; less than 90% occur only once, and approximately 1.1% lies in the top ten. This clonotype was obtained from a human donor in good health. Sequencing was done on a sample of memory (CD45RA-) CD4+ T cells from blood. The rearrangement uses TRBV7-9 and TRBJ2-3, with 9 bases aligning to TRBD1. The CDR3 reads CASSLGQGPTDTQYF. The CDR3 DNA reads TGTGCCAGCAGCTTGGGACAGGGCCCCACAGATACGCAGTATTTT.